Sequencing of this TCR beta chain was carried out in a study of human CD8 memory T cell subsets. The CDR3 is 14 residues long. The germline V gene encodes CDR1 MNHEY and CDR2 SVGAGI. For stem-like memory CD8+ T cells (TSTEM), the phenotype was CCR7+ PD-1- TIGIT-. The authors enriched total CD8+ T cells by negative magnetic separation. Construction of TCR beta libraries was accomplished by means of UMI-labeled 5' RACE. Per the original data handling: Each library (TCR beta) contained from a few thousand up to roughly 18,000 functional CDR3 beta clonotypes. From its re-call of the 5' RACE reads, TCRdb lists each CDR3 protein once, without DNA. The V and J calls reflect TCRdb's pipeline rather than the authors' work. This sample's clone table lists 15,000 to 20,000 distinct CDR3 sequences.

This chain uses TRBV6-5 with TRBJ2-3; TCRdb returns TRBD1, unconfirmable since there is no DNA. The sequence was obtained from a human donor in good health. The sample consisted of CD8+ stem-like memory T cells (TSCM and TCM) sorted from PBMCs. Sample subset: stem-like memory CD8 T cells (TSTEM), CCR7+ PD-1- TIGIT-. The CDR3 loop reads CASSYSAGGDTQYF.